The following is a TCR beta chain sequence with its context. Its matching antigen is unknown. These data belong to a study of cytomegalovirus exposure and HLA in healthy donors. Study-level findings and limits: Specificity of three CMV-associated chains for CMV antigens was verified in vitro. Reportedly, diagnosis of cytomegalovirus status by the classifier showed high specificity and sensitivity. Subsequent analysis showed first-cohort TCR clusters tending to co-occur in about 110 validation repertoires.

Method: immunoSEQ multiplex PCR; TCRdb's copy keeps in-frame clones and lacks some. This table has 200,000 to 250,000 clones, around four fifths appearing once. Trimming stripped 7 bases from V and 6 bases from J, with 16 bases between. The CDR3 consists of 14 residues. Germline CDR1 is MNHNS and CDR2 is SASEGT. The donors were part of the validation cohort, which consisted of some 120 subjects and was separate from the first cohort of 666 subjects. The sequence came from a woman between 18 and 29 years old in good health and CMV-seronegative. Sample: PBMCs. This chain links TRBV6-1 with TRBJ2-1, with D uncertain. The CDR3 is CASKVSAQVNEQFF. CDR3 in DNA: TGTGCCAGCAAGGTTTCAGCGCAGGTCAATGAGCAGTTCTTC.